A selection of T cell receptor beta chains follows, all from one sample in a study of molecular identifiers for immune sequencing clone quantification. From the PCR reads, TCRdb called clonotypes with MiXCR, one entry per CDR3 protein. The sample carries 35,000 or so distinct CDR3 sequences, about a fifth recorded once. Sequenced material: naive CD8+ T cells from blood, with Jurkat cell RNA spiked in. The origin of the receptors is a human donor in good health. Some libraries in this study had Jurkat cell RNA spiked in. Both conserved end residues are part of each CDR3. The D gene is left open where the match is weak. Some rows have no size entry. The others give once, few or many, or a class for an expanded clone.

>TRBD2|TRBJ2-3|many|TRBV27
TGTGCCAGCATCGGCGGGGGGCCCACAGATACGCAGTATTTT
CASIGGGPTDTQYF
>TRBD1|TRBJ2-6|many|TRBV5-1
TGCGCCAGCAGCTTGGTGGGACAGGGGGCTGTAAGTGGGGCCAACGTCCTGACTTTC
CASSLVGQGAVSGANVLTF
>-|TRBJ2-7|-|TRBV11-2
TGTGCCAGCAGCTTAGCAGAAATGACAACTCACTACGAGCAGTACTTC
CASSLAEMTTHYEQYF
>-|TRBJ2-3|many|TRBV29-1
TGCAGCGTTCGAGCAGATACGCAGTATTTT
CSVRADTQYF
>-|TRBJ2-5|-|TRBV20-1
TGCAGTGCTAGCGACCCGGGTCTTGAGACCCAGTACTTC
CSASDPGLETQYF
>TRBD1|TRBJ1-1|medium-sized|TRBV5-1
TGCGCCAGCAGCGAGGGACAGGAGGTATTTGTTGCTGAAGCTTTCTTT
CASSEGQEVFVAEAFF
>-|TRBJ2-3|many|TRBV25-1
TGTGCCAGCAGTGCCCCGATGGGGTGGAGCGCAACTAGCACAGATACGCAGTATTTT
CASSAPMGWSATSTDTQYF
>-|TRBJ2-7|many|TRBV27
TGTGCCAGCAGTTTCGGTGGCCAGTCGGGGGAGCAGTACTTC
CASSFGGQSGEQYF
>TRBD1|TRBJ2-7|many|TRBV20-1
TGCAGTGCTAGAGATCGGGGACAGTCCTCCTACGAGCAGTACTTC
CSARDRGQSSYEQYF
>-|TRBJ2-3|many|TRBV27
TGTGCCAGCAGTTTTAAGGGCACAGATACGCAGTATTTT
CASSFKGTDTQYF
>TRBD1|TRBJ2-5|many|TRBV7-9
TGTGCCAGCAGCTGGTCGGGACAGCAAGAGACCCAGTACTTC
CASSWSGQQETQYF
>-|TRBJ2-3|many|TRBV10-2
TGCGCCAGTGTTACCGCTTTTTCAACAGATACGCAGTATTTT
CASVTAFSTDTQYF
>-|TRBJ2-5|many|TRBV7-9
TGTGCCGGCAGCCCGTTTGCGGGGCAAGAGACCCAGTACTTC
CAGSPFAGQETQYF
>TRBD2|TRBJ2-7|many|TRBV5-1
TGCGCCAGCAGCTTTCCTAGCGGGGGAATTTCCTACGAGCAGTACTTC
CASSFPSGGISYEQYF
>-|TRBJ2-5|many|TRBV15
TGTGCCACCAGCAGTCATCACCTGGGACGGACCCAAGAGACCCAGTACTTC
CATSSHHLGRTQETQYF
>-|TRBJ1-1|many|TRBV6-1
TGTGCCAGCAGTGAGGATTGGGGGGACACTGAAGCTTTCTTT
CASSEDWGDTEAFF
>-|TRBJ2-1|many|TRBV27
TGTGCCAGCAGGCGCTCGAAGAACAATGAGCAGTTCTTC
CASRRSKNNEQFF
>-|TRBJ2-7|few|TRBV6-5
TGTGCCAGCAGGACCGGACACTTCGGGCCCGAGCAGTACTTC
CASRTGHFGPEQYF
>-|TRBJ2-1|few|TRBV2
TGTGCCAGCAGTAACACAGGTTACAATGAGCAGTTCTTC
CASSNTGYNEQFF
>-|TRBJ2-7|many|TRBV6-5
TGTGCCAGCAGTCCCGGGCCCACCGTCTACGAGCAGTACTTC
CASSPGPTVYEQYF
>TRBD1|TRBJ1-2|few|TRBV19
TGTGCCAGTAGCCCTACAGGGGAGGACTATGGCTACACCTTC
CASSPTGEDYGYTF
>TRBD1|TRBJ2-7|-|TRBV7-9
TGTGCCAGCAGCCCGGACAGGGATGACGAGCAGTACTTC
CASSPDRDDEQYF